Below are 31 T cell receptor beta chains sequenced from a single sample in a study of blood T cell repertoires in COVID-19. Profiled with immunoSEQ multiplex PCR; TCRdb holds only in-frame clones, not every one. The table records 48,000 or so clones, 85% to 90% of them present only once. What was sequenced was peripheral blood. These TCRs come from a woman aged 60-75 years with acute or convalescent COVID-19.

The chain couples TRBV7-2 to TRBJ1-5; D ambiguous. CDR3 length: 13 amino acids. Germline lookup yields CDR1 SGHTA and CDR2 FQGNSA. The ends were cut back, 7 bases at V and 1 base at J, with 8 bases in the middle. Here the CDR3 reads CASNTGSNQPQHF. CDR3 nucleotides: TGTGCCAGCAACACCGGGAGCAATCAGCCCCAGCATTTT.

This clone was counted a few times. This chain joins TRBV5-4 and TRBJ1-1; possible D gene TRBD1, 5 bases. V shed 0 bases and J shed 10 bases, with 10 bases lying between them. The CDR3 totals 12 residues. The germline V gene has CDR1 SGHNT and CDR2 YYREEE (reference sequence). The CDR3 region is CASSLGPRAAFF. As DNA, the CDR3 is TGTGCCAGCAGCTTGGGTCCCAGGGCAGCTTTCTTT.

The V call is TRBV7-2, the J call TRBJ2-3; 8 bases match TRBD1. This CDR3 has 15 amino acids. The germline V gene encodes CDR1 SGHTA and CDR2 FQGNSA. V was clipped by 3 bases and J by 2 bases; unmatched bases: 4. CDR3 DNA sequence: TGTGCCAGCAGCTTCGACCAGGGGGCCACAGATACGCAGTATTTT. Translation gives CASSFDQGATDTQYF.

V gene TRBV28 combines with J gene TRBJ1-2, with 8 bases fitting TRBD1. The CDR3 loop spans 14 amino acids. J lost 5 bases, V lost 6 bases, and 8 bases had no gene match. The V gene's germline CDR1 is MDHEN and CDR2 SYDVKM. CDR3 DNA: TGTGCCAGCAGGGAGGCAGGGGGCGTTTATGGCTACACCTTC. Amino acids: CASREAGGVYGYTF.

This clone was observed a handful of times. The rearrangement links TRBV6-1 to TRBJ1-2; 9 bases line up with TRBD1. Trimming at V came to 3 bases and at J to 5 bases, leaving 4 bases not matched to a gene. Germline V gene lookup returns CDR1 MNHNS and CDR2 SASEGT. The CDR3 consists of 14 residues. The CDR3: CASSEDRGRYGYTF. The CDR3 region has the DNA TGTGCCAGCAGTGAGGACAGGGGAAGGTATGGCTACACCTTC.

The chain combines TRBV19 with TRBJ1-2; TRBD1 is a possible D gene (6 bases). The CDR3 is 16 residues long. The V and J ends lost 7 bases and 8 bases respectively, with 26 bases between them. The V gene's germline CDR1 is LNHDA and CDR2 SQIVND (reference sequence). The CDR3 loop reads CASNTLSGAEVLGYTF. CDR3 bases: TGTGCCAGTAACACACTTTCAGGGGCAGAAGTGTTGGGCTACACCTTC.

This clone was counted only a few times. Written as DNA, the CDR3 is TGCGCCAGCAGCTTCATAACCAGCTCCTACAATGAGCAGTTCTTC. Protein product: CASSFITSSYNEQFF. This chain uses TRBV5-1 with TRBJ2-1; D uncertain. CDR3 length equals 15 residues. Germline CDR1 is SGHRS and CDR2 is YFSETQ. Trimming took 2 bases from V and 0 from J, leaving 9 bases between them.

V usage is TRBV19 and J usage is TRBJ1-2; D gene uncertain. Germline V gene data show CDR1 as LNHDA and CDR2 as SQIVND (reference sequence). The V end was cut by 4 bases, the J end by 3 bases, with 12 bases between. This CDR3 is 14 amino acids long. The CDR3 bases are TGTGCCAGTAGTACGTGGGCCGGCGACTATGGCTACACCTTC. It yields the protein CASSTWAGDYGYTF.

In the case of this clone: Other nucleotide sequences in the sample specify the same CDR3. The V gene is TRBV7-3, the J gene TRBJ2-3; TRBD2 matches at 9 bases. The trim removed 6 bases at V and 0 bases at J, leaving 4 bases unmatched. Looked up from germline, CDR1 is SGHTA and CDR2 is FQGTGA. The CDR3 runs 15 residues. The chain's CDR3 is CASSRAGGSTDTQYF. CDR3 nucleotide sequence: TGTGCCAGCAGTCGAGCGGGAGGTAGCACAGATACGCAGTATTTT.

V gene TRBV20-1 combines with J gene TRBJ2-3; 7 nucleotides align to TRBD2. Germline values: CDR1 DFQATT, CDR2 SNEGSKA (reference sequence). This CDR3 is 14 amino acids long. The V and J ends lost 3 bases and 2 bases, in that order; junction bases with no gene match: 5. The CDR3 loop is CSASGGGYTDTQYF. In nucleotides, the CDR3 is TGCAGTGCTAGTGGGGGGGGATACACAGATACGCAGTATTTT.

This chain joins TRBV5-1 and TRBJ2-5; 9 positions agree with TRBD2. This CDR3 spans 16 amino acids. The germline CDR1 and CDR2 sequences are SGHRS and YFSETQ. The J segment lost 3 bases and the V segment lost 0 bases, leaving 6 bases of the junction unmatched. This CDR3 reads CASSLGIAGAEETQYF. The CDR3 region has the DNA TGCGCCAGCAGCTTGGGGATAGCGGGGGCGGAAGAGACCCAGTACTTC.

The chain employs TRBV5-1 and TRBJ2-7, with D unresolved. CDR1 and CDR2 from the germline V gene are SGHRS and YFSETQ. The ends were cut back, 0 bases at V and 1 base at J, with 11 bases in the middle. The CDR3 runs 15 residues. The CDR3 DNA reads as TGCGCCAGCAGCTTGGTTTCAGGCCCTTCCTACGAGCAGTACTTC. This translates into CASSLVSGPSYEQYF.

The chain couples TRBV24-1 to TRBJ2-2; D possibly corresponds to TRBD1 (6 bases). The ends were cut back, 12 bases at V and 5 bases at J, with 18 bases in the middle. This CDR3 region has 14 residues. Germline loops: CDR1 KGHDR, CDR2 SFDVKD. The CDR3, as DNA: TGTGCCGTCGGAAACAGGGAAAATACCGGGGAGCTGTTTTTT. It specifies CAVGNRENTGELFF.

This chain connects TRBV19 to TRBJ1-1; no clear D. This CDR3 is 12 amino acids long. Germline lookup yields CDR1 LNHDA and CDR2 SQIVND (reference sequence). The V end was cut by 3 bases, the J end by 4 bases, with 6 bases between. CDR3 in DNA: TGTGCCAGTAGTATTGGAGTCACTGAAGCTTTCTTT. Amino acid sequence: CASSIGVTEAFF.

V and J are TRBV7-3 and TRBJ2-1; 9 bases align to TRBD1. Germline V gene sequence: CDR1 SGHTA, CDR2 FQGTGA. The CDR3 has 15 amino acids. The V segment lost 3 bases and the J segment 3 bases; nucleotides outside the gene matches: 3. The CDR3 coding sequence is TGTGCCAGCAGCTTGACAGGGGGTAACTACAATGAGCAGTTCTTC. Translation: CASSLTGGNYNEQFF.

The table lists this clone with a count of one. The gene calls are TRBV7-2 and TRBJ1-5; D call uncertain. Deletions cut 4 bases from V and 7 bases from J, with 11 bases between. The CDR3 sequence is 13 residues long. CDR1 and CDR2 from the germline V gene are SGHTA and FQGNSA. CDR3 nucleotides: TGTGCCAGCAGCTACGGGGTGCGGCAGCCCCAGCATTTT. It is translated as CASSYGVRQPQHF.

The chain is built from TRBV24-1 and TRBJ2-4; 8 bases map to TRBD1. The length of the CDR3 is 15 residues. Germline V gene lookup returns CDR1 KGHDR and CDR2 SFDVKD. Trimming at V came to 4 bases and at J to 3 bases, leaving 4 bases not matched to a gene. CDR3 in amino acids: CATSDLTGGKNIQYF. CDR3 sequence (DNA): TGTGCCACCAGTGACCTCACAGGGGGCAAAAACATTCAGTACTTC.

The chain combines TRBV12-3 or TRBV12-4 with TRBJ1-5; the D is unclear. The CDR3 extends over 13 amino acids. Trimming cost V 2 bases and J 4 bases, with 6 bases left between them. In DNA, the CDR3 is TGTGCCAGCAGTTTAAACGAGAATCAGCCCCAGCATTTT. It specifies CASSLNENQPQHF.

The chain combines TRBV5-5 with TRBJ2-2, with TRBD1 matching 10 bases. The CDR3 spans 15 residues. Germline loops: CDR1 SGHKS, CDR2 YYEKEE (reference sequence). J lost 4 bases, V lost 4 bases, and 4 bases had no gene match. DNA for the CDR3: TGTGCCAGCAGCAGGACAGGGGGTGTCACCGGGGAGCTGTTTTTT. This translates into CASSRTGGVTGELFF.

CDR3 region: CASSLEWGGTVTEAFF. CDR3 in DNA: TGCGCCAGCAGCTTGGAGTGGGGCGGAACGGTCACTGAAGCTTTCTTT. V and J are TRBV5-1 and TRBJ1-1; D is possibly TRBD1 (5 bases). V was pared by 0 bases and J by 4 bases, with 16 bases between. Germline lookup yields CDR1 SGHRS and CDR2 YFSETQ. The CDR3 contains 16 residues.

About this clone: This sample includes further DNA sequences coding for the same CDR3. CDR3 sequence: CASSIGAGSNQPQHF. DNA of the CDR3: TGTGCCAGTAGTATAGGGGCGGGTAGCAATCAGCCCCAGCATTTT. This chain joins TRBV19 and TRBJ1-5; unclear D gene. The germline V gene encodes CDR1 LNHDA and CDR2 SQIVND (reference sequence). Trimming left V 1 base short and J 0 bases short, with 7 bases between. The CDR3 length is 15 residues. The whole variable domain, remainder taken from reference TRBV19 and TRBJ1-5, is DGGITQSPKYLFRKEGQNVTLSCEQNLNHDAMYWYRQDPGQGLRLIYYSQIVNDFQKGDIAEGYSVSREKKESFPLTVTSAQKNPTAFYLCASSIGAGSNQPQHFGDGTRLSIL.

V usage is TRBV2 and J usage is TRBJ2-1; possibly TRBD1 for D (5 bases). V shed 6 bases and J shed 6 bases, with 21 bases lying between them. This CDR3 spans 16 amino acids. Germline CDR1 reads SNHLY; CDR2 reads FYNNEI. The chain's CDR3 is CASSGPGQGVINEQFF. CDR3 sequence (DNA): TGTGCCAGCAGCGGTCCAGGGCAGGGCGTCATCAATGAGCAGTTCTTC. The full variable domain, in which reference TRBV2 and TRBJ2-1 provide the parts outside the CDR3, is EPEVTQTPSHQVTQMGQEVILRCVPISNHLYFYWYRQILGQKVEFLVSFYNNEISEKSEIFDDQFSVERPDGSNFTLKIRSTKLEDSAMYFCASSGPGQGVINEQFFGPGTRLTVL.

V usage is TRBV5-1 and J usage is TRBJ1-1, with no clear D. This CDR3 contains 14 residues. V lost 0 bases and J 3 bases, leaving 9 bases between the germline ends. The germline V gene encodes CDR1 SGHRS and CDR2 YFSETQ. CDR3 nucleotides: TGCGCCAGCAGCTTGGTGGGCAGACACACTGAAGCTTTCTTT. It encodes CASSLVGRHTEAFF.

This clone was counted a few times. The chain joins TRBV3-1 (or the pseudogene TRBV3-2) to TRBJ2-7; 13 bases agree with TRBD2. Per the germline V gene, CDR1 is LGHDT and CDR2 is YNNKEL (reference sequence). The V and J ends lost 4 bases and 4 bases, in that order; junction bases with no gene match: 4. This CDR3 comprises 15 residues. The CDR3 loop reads CASSPRTSGSYEQYF. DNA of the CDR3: TGTGCCAGCAGCCCCAGGACTAGCGGGAGTTACGAGCAGTACTTC.

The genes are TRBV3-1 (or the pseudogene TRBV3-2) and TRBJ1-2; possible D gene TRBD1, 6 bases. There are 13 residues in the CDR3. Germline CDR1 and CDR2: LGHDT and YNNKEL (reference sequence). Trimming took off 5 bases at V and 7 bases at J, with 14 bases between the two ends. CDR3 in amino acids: CASSGTGSGGYTF. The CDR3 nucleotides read TGTGCCAGCAGCGGAACAGGGTCTGGTGGCTACACCTTC.

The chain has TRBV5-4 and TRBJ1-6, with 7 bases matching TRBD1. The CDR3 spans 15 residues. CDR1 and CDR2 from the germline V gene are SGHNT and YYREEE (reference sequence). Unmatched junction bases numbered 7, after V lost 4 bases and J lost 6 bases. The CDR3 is CASSPGQTINSPLHF. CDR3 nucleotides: TGTGCCAGCAGCCCGGGACAGACTATTAATTCACCCCTCCACTTT.

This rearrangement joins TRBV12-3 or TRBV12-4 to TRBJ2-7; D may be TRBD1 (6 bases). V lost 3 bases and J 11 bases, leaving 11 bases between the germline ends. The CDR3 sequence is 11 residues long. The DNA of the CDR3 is TGTGCCAGCAGTTTGGACAGAACAAAGTACTTC. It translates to CASSLDRTKYF.

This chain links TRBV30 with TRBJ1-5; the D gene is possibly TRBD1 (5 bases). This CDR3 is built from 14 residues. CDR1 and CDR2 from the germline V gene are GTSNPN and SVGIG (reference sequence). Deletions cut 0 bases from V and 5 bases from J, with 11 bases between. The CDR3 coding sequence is TGTGCCTGGAGTGTAAAAGGGGTGGATCAGCCCCAGCATTTT. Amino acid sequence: CAWSVKGVDQPQHF. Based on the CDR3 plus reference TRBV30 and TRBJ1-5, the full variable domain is SQTIHQWPATLVQPVGSPLSLECTVEGTSNPNLYWYRQAAGRGLQLLFYSVGIGQISSEVPQNLSASRPQDRQFILSSKKLLLSDSGFYLCAWSVKGVDQPQHFGDGTRLSIL.

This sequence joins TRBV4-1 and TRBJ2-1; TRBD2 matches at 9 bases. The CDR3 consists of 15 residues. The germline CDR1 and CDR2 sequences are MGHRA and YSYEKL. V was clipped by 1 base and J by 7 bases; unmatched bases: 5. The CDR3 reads CASSQVAGGRNEQFF. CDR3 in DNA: TGCGCCAGCAGCCAAGTTGCGGGAGGGAGAAATGAGCAGTTCTTC.

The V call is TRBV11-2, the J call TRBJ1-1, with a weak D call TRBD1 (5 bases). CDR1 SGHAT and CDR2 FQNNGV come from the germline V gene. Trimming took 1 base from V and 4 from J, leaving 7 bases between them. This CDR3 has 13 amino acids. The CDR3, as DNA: TGTGCCAGCAGCTTAGCGCAGGGCACTGAAGCTTTCTTT. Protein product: CASSLAQGTEAFF.

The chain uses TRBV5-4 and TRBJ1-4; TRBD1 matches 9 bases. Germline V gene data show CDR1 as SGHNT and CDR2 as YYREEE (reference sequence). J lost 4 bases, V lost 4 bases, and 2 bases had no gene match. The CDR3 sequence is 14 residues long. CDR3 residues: CASSRTGDNEKLFF. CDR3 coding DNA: TGTGCCAGCAGCCGGACAGGGGATAATGAAAAACTGTTTTTT. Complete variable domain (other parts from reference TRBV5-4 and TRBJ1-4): ETGVTQSPTHLIKTRGQQVTLRCSSQSGHNTVSWYQQALGQGPQFIFQYYREEENGRGNFPPRFSGLQFPNYSSELNVNALELDDSALYLCASSRTGDNEKLFFGSGTQLSVL.